This is a list of T cell receptor beta chains from one sample in a study of T cells expressing NK-cell markers. Each CDR3 protein gets one entry in TCRdb, which reprocessed the 5' RACE reads and gives no DNA. This table lists some 500,000 distinct CDR3 sequences. Sequencing was performed on blood T cells: a sorted CD56 or NKG2C T cell subset, CD4+ or CD8+ T cells, or bulk PBMC T cells (not recorded which). The receptor set was obtained from a woman aged 45-60 years in good health. Both conserved end residues are part of each CDR3. Each record gives: CDR3 length, J gene, V gene, CDR3 protein.

length: 14
J: TRBJ1-6
V: TRBV27
CDR3: CASSFGTPKEMLHF

length: 17
J: TRBJ2-1
V: TRBV4-1
CDR3: CASSLLPGQGTYNEQFF

length: 15
J: TRBJ2-1
V: TRBV10-3
CDR3: CAIRGGEPSYNEQFF

length: 17
J: TRBJ1-1
V: TRBV6-5
CDR3: CASSTLASGQGSTEAFF

length: 14
J: TRBJ2-1
V: TRBV29-1
CDR3: CSAWRALRMNEQFF

length: 13
J: TRBJ2-3
V: TRBV5-1
CDR3: CATRTASADTQYF

length: 14
J: TRBJ1-4
V: TRBV5-5
CDR3: CASRRRDSNEKLFF

length: 15
J: TRBJ2-2
V: TRBV5-1
CDR3: CASSLRGANTGELFF

length: 15
J: TRBJ1-5
V: TRBV6-5
CDR3: CASSGSQGDYQPQHF

length: 14
J: TRBJ2-1
V: TRBV24-1
CDR3: CATSDRTSSNEQFF

length: 13
J: TRBJ2-2
V: TRBV12-3/TRBV12-4
CDR3: CASRRRETGELFF

length: 14
J: TRBJ2-2
V: TRBV6-5
CDR3: CASSGKDSTGELFF

length: 17
J: TRBJ2-5
V: TRBV5-5
CDR3: CASSTGGLAGDQETQYF

length: 12
J: TRBJ2-1
V: TRBV3-1
CDR3: CASSPTRAGKFF

length: 16
J: TRBJ1-5
V: TRBV9
CDR3: CASSAGTGDSNQPQHF

length: 13
J: TRBJ1-2
V: TRBV20-1
CDR3: CSARDRRGYGYTF

length: 15
J: TRBJ2-3
V: TRBV20-1
CDR3: CSARDGREHTDTQYF

length: 14
J: TRBJ2-5
V: TRBV11-2
CDR3: CASSLSGGRETQYF

length: 15
J: TRBJ1-4
V: TRBV25-1
CDR3: CASSDQTGFGEKLFF

length: 16
J: TRBJ2-3
V: TRBV29-1
CDR3: CSVDLGLAGGPWSQYF

length: 17
J: TRBJ1-2
V: TRBV11-3
CDR3: CASSPSPISDRGGGYTF

length: 11
J: TRBJ1-2
V: TRBV27
CDR3: CASSRYYGYTF

length: 17
J: TRBJ2-3
V: TRBV29-1
CDR3: CSVDGRWREGLPDTQYF

length: 15
J: TRBJ2-5
V: TRBV12-3/TRBV12-4
CDR3: CASSLISGSGKTQYF

length: 15
J: TRBJ1-5
V: TRBV4-1
CDR3: CASSQTGVSSQPQHF

length: 14
J: TRBJ1-1
V: TRBV5-5
CDR3: CASSLVRQPPEAFF

length: 15
J: TRBJ2-3
V: TRBV20-1
CDR3: CSARRRASNTDTQYF

length: 12
J: TRBJ2-7
V: TRBV2
CDR3: CASSPSVGGQYF

length: 16
J: TRBJ2-2
V: TRBV11-2
CDR3: CASSSSGSSSTGELFF

length: 13
J: TRBJ2-2
V: TRBV5-1
CDR3: CASLTSETGELFF

length: 14
J: TRBJ1-1
V: TRBV7-8
CDR3: CASSFGGGLAEAFF

length: 18
J: TRBJ2-1
V: TRBV5-1
CDR3: CASSVFLAERDGDNEQFF

length: 14
J: TRBJ2-3
V: TRBV2
CDR3: CASSGLAVTDTQYF

length: 12
J: TRBJ2-7
V: TRBV30
CDR3: CAWTPDHYEQYF

length: 15
J: TRBJ2-5
V: TRBV20-1
CDR3: CSAPRGGREGETQYF

length: 13
J: TRBJ2-1
V: TRBV12-3/TRBV12-4
CDR3: CASRFGGANEQFF

length: 15
J: TRBJ1-6
V: TRBV20-1
CDR3: CSVKAATGESSPLHF

length: 14
J: TRBJ2-3
V: TRBV6-1
CDR3: CASSHGAGTDTQYF

length: 12
J: TRBJ1-2
V: TRBV10-3
CDR3: CAISEMGGGYTF

length: 13
J: TRBJ2-1
V: TRBV5-6
CDR3: CASSSLGRGEQFF

length: 15
J: TRBJ2-2
V: TRBV6-2/TRBV6-3
CDR3: CASSLVSGDTGELFF

length: 16
J: TRBJ2-1
V: TRBV4-1
CDR3: CASRTPTGGDYNEQFF

length: 12
J: TRBJ2-7
V: TRBV5-1
CDR3: CASSRDFNEQYF

length: 16
J: TRBJ2-3
V: TRBV5-1
CDR3: CASSFISGSGASTQYF

length: 15
J: TRBJ2-2
V: TRBV12-5
CDR3: CASDTGRQRTGELFF

length: 13
J: TRBJ2-5
V: TRBV5-1
CDR3: CASGGTGGETQYF

length: 13
J: TRBJ2-2
V: TRBV7-6
CDR3: CASSFSGLRELFF

length: 15
J: TRBJ2-5
V: TRBV20-1
CDR3: CSARDAGRDRETQYF

length: 12
J: TRBJ1-2
V: TRBV5-5
CDR3: CASSPPWGGYTF

length: 11
J: TRBJ1-5
V: TRBV27
CDR3: CASGGYQPQHF

length: 13
J: TRBJ2-1
V: TRBV4-1
CDR3: CASSQRSQGEQFF

length: 19
J: TRBJ1-6
V: TRBV12-3/TRBV12-4
CDR3: CASSSLGDRGKSGNSPLHF

length: 14
J: TRBJ1-1
V: TRBV11-2
CDR3: CASSRDRGAPEAFF

length: 16
J: TRBJ2-1
V: TRBV3-1
CDR3: CASSPRSPGEYNEQFF